The following is a TCR beta chain sequence with its context. This specimen comes from a study of cytomegalovirus exposure and HLA in healthy donors. It was with 60 Vbeta and 13 Jbeta primers that the PCR ran. The repertoire was sequenced with immunoSEQ multiplex PCR; TCRdb's copy has only in-frame clones and lacks some. The table has 150,000 to 200,000 clones, 60% to 80% seen once; the top ten hold roughly 7.6%. CDR3 length: 14 amino acids. The V end lost 0 bases, the J end lost 0 bases, and 6 bases lay between the germline ends. Germline lookup yields CDR1 GTSNPN and CDR2 SVGIG (reference sequence). V and J are TRBV30 and TRBJ1-3; D unclear. The source is a woman in her forties in good health and CMV-seropositive. The sample taken for sequencing was PBMCs. Written as DNA, the CDR3 is TGTGCCTGGAGTGTAGGAGGCTCTGGAAACACCATATATTTT. Its translation: CAWSVGGSGNTIYF.